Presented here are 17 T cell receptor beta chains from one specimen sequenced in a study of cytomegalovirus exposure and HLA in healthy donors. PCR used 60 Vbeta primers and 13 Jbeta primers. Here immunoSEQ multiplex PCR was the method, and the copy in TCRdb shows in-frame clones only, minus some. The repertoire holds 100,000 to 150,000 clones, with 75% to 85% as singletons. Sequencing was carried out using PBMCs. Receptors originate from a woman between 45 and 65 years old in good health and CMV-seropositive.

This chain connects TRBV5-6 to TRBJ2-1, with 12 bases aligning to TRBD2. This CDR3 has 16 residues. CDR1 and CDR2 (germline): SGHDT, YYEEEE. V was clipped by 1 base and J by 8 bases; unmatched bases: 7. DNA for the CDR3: TGTGCCAGCAGCTTGATGCGACTAGCGGGAGTTGATGAGCAGTTCTTC. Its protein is CASSLMRLAGVDEQFF.

In nucleotides, the CDR3 is TGTGCCTGGGGAGGACAGGGGGGCGAGCAGTACTTC. This translates into CAWGGQGGEQYF. The gene calls are TRBV30 and TRBJ2-5; 10 positions agree with TRBD1. The end of the DNA aligns better with TRBJ2-7, so the J call may be wrong. Per the germline V gene, CDR1 is GTSNPN and CDR2 is SVGIG (reference sequence). CDR3 length: 12 residues.

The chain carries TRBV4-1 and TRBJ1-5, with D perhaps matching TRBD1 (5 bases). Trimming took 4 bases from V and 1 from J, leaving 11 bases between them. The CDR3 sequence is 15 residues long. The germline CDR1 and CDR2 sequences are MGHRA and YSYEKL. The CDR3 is CASSRVAGSNQPQHF. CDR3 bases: TGCGCCAGCAGCCGGGTGGCAGGGAGCAATCAGCCCCAGCATTTT.

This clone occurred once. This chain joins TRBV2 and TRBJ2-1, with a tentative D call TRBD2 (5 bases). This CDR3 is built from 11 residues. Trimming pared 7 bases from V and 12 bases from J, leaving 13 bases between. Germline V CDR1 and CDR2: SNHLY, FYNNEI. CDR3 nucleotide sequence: TGTGCCAGCACCTATGGGGAGAGGCAGTTCTTC. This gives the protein CASTYGERQFF.

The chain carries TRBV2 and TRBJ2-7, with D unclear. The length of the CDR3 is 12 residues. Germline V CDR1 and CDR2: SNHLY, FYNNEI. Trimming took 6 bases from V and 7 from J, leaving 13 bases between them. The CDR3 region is CASRQMGEEQYF. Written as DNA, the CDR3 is TGTGCCAGCAGACAAATGGGCGAAGAGCAGTACTTC.

The CDR3 nucleotides are TGTGCCAGCAGTATACAGGGGCCCCCTAGGGAGCAGTACTTC. Amino acids: CASSIQGPPREQYF. The chain employs TRBV6-6 and TRBJ2-7; TRBD1 agrees at 7 bases. Losses at the gene ends were 5 bases for V and 7 bases for J; bases not matched to a gene: 11. CDR3 length: 14 residues. Germline V gives CDR1 MNHNY, CDR2 SVGAGI (reference sequence).

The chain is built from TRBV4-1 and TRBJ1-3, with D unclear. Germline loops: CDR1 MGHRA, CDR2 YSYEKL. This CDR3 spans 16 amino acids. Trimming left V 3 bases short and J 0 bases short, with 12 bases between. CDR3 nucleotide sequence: TGCGCCAGCAGCCAGATGGCGGGGATCTCTGGAAACACCATATATTTT. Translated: CASSQMAGISGNTIYF.

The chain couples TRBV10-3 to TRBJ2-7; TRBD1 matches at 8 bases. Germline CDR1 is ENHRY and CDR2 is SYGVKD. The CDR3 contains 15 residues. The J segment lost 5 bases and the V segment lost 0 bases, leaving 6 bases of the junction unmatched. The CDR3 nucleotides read TGTGCCATCAGTGAGTCGCAGGGGGCGCTGGACGAGCAGTACTTC. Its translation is CAISESQGALDEQYF.

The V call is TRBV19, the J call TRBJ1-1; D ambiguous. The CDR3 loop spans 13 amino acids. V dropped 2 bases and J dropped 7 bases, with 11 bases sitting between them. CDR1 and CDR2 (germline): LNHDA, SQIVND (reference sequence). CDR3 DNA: TGTGCCAGTAGTATATCGAGGGCAGTTGAAGCTTTCTTT. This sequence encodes CASSISRAVEAFF.

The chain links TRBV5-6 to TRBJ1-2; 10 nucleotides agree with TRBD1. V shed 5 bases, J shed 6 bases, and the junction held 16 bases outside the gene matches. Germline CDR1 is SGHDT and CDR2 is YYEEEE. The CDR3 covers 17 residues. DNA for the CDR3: TGTGCCAGCAGGGTCCGGGACAGGGGCCAGCGGGCCCATGGCTACACCTTC. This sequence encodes CASRVRDRGQRAHGYTF.

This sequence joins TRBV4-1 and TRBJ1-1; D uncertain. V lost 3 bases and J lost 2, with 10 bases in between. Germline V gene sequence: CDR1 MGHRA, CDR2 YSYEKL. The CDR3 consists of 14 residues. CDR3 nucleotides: TGCGCCAGCAGCCAGAGAGGGATCAACACTGAAGCTTTCTTT. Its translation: CASSQRGINTEAFF.

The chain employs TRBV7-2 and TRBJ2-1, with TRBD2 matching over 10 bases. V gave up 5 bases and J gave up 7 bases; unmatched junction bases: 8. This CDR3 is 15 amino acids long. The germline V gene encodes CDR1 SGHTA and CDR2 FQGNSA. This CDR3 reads CASSILAGGSNEQFF. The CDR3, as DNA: TGTGCCAGCAGCATTTTAGCGGGAGGATCAAATGAGCAGTTCTTC. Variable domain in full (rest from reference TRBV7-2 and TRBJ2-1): GAGVSQSPSNKVTEKGKDVELRCDPISGHTALYWYRQSLGQGLEFLIYFQGNSAPDKSGLPSDRFSAERTGGSVSTLTIQRTQQEDSAVYLCASSILAGGSNEQFFGPGTRLTVL.

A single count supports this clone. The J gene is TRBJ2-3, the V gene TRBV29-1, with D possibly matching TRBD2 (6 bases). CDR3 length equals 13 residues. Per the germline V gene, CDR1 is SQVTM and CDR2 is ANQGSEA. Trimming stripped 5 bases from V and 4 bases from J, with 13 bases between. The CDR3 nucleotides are TGCAGCGTTCTGGCTACGGGGGCAGATACGCAGTATTTT. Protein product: CSVLATGADTQYF.

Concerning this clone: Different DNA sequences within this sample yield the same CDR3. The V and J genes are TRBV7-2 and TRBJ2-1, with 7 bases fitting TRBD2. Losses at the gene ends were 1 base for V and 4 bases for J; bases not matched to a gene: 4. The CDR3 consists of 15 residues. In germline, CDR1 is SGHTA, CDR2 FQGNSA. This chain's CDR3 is CASSLGLADYNEQFF. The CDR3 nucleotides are TGTGCCAGCAGCTTAGGTCTAGCGGATTACAATGAGCAGTTCTTC. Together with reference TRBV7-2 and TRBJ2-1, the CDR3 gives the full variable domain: GAGVSQSPSNKVTEKGKDVELRCDPISGHTALYWYRQSLGQGLEFLIYFQGNSAPDKSGLPSDRFSAERTGGSVSTLTIQRTQQEDSAVYLCASSLGLADYNEQFFGPGTRLTVL.

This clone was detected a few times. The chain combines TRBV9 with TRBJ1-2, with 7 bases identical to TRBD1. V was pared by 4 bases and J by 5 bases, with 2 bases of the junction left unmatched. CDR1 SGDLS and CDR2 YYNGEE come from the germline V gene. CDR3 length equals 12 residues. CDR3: CASSPQGYGYTF. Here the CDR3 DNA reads TGTGCCAGCAGCCCACAGGGGTATGGCTACACCTTC.

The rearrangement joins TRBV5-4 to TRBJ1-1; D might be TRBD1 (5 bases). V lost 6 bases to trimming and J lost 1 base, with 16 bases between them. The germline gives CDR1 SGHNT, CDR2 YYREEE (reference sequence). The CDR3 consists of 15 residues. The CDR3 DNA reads TGTGCCAGCACCCCGGCGGGGACGGAGAACACTGAAGCTTTCTTT. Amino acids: CASTPAGTENTEAFF.

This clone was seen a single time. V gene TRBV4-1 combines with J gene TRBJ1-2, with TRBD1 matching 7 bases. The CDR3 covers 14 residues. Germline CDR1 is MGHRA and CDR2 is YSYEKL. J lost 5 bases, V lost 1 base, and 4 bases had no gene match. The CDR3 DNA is TGCGCCAGCAGCCAAGCAAACAGGGGTTATGGCTACACCTTC. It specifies CASSQANRGYGYTF.